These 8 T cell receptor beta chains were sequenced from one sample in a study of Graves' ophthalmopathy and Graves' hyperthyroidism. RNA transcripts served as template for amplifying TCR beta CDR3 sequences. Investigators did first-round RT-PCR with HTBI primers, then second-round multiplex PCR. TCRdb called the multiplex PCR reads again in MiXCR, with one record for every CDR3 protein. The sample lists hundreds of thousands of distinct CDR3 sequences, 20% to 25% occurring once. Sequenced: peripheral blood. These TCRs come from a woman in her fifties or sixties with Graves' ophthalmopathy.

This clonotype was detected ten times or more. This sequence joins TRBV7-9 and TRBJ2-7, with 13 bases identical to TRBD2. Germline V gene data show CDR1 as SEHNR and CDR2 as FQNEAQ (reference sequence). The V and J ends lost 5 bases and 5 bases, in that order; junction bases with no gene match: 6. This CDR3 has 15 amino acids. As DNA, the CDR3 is TGTGCCAGCAGCCCCGGACTAGCGGGAGAACACGAGCAGTACTTC. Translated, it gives CASSPGLAGEHEQYF.

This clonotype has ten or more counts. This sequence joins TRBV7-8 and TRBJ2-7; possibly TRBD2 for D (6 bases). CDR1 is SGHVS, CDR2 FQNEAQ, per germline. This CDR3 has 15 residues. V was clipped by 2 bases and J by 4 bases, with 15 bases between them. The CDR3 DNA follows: TGTGCCAGCAGCTTAATCTCGGGAGAGGGGTACGAGCAGTACTTC. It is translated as CASSLISGEGYEQYF.

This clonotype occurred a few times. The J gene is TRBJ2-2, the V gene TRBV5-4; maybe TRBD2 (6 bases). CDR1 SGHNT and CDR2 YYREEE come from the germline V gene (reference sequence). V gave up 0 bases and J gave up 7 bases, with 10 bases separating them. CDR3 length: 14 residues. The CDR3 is CASSLDGSGGELFF. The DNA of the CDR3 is TGTGCCAGCAGCTTGGACGGGAGTGGCGGGGAGCTGTTTTTT.

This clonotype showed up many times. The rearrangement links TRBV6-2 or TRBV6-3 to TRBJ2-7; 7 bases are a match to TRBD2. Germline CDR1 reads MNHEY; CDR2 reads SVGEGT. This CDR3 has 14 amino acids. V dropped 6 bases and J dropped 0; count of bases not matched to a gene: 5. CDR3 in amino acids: CASRTTGGSYEQYF. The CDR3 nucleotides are TGTGCCAGCAGGACCACGGGGGGCTCCTACGAGCAGTACTTC.

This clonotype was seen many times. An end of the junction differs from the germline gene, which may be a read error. The CDR3 DNA sequence: TGTGCCGGCAGAAGGGACAGACGAGCCGAGCAGTACTTC. This encodes CAGRRDRRAEQYF. The genes are TRBV2 and TRBJ2-7, with 7 bases aligning to TRBD1. There are 13 residues in the CDR3. The germline V gene encodes CDR1 SNHLY and CDR2 FYNNEI.

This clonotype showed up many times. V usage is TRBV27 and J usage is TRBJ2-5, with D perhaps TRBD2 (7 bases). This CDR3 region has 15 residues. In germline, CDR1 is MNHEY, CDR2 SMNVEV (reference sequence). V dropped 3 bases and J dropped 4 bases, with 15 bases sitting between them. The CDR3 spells CASSLGGWEGETQYF. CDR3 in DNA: TGTGCCAGCAGTTTGGGGGGCTGGGAGGGAGAGACCCAGTACTTC.

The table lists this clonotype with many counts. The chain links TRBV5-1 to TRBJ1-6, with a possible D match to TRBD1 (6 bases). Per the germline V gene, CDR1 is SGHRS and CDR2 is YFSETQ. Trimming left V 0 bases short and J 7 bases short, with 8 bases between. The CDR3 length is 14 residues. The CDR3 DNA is TGCGCCAGCAGCTTGGAGGGGGGAAATTCACCCCTCCACTTT. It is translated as CASSLEGGNSPLHF.

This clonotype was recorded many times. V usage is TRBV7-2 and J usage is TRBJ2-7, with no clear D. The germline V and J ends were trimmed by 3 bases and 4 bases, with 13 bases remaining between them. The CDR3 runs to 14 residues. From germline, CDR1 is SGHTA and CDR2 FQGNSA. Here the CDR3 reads CASSLDAQIYEQYF. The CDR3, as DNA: TGTGCCAGCAGCTTGGACGCCCAGATTTACGAGCAGTACTTC.